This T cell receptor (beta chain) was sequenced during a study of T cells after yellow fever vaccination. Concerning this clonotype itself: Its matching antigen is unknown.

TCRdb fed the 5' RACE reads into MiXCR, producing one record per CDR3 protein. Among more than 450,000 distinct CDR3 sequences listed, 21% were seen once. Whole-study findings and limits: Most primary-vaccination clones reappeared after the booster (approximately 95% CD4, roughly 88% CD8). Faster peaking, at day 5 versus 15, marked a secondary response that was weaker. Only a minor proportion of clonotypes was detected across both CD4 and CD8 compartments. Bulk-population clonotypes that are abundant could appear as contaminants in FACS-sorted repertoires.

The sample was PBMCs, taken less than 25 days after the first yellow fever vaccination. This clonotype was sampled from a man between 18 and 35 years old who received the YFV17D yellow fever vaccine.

The CDR3 is CASSQDLVGPEAFF. DNA for the CDR3: TGCGCCAGCAGCCAAGATTTGGTAGGACCTGAAGCTTTCTTT. The gene calls are TRBV4-1 and TRBJ1-1; D unclear. The CDR3 loop spans 14 amino acids. The V and J ends lost 0 bases and 6 bases respectively, with 11 bases between them. Germline CDR1 is MGHRA and CDR2 is YSYEKL.